The clone carrying this T cell receptor beta chain was counted only a few times. The data originate from a study of cytomegalovirus exposure and HLA in healthy donors. Germline CDR1 and CDR2: MNHEY and SVGAGI. V lost 6 bases to trimming and J lost 8 bases, with 13 bases between them. This CDR3 has 12 residues. The PCR ran on 60 Vbeta and 13 Jbeta primers. The protocol was immunoSEQ multiplex PCR, while the TCRdb copy is restricted to in-frame clones and leaves out a portion. The sample has 130,000 to 150,000 clones, more than 75% seen once. The sample was PBMCs. The TCR originated in a female donor in good health and CMV-seronegative. V gene TRBV6-5 combines with J gene TRBJ1-2; D uncertain. For the CDR3, the DNA is TGTGCCAGCAGGAGAACGGGTGAGGGCTACACCTTC. It is translated as CASRRTGEGYTF.